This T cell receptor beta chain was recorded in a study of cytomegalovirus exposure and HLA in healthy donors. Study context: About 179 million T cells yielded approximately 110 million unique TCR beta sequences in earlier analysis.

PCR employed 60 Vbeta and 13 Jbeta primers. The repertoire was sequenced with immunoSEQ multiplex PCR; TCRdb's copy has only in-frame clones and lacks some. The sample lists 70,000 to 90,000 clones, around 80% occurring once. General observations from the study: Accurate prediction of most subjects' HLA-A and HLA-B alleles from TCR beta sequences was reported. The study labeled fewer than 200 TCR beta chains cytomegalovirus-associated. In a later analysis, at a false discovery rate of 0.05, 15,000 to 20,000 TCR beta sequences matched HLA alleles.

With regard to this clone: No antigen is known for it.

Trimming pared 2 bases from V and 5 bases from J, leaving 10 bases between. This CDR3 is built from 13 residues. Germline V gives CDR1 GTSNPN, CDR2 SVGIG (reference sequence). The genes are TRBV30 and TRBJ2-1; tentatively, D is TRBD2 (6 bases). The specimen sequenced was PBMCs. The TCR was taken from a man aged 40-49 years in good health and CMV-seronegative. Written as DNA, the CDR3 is TGTGCCTGGAGTAGCGGGTTAAACAATGAGCAGTTCTTC. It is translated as CAWSSGLNNEQFF.